Ten or more counts support the clone carrying this TCR beta chain. This specimen comes from a study of CD8 T cells in ankylosing spondylitis. V was pared by 2 bases and J by 4 bases, with 8 bases between. This CDR3 is built from 14 residues. Germline V gene sequence: CDR1 MNHNS, CDR2 SASEGT. Each CDR3 protein gets one entry after TCRdb re-called the 5' RACE reads with MiXCR. The table has around 250,000 distinct CDR3 sequences, about 10% seen once. This TCR came from a male donor with ankylosing spondylitis or in good health (not recorded which). Sample: blood, either unsorted or a sorted T cell fraction (not recorded which). The chain employs TRBV6-1 and TRBJ2-2, with D possibly TRBD1 on 6 matching bases. CDR3 nucleotides: TGTGCCAGCAGTGAATCCAGGGGCACCGGGGAGCTGTTTTTT. Translated: CASSESRGTGELFF.